This is a list of T cell receptor beta chains from one sample in a study of blood T cell repertoires in COVID-19. Here immunoSEQ multiplex PCR was the method, and the copy in TCRdb shows in-frame clones only, minus some. This sample yields fewer than 55,000 clones, of which 88% are seen a single time; over 2.5% belongs to the top ten. The material sequenced was peripheral blood. The source of these receptors is a man aged 50-59 years with active COVID-19. Both conserved end residues are part of each CDR3. D genes are given only for firm matches. The size entry is marked missing in some rows and otherwise reads once, few, many or a size class.

clone_size j_call v_call d_call cdr3_nt cdr3_aa
NA TRBJ2-3 TRBV5-4 TRBD2 TGTGCCAGCAGCCACGGGGGGTACACAGATACGCAGTATTTT CASSHGGYTDTQYF
NA TRBJ2-1 TRBV3-1/TRBV3-2 TRBD2 TGTGCCAGCACTCGGACTAGCGGGAGCAATGAGCAGTTCTTC CASTRTSGSNEQFF
NA TRBJ1-1 TRBV5-1 TRBD1 TGCGCCAGCAAAGGGACAGGGGGCCTGAACACTGAAGCTTTCTTT CASKGTGGLNTEAFF
few TRBJ2-1 TRBV3-1/TRBV3-2 TRBD2 TGTGCCAGCAGCCAAAAAATCGGACTAGCGGCTAATGAGCAGTTCTTC CASSQKIGLAANEQFF
NA TRBJ1-2 TRBV20-1 NA TGCAGTGCTAGTGGGGGGGGTTATTATGGCTACACCTTC CSASGGGYYGYTF
NA TRBJ2-5 TRBV19 NA TGTGCCAGTAGAATGAGGCCTCAAGAGACCCAGTACTTC CASRMRPQETQYF
NA TRBJ2-5 TRBV10-3 TRBD2 TGTGCCATCAAGCCTAGCGGGACAAAAGAAACCCAGTACTTC CAIKPSGTKETQYF
NA TRBJ1-2 TRBV12-3/TRBV12-4 NA TGTGCCAGCAGTCCTGTCAGGCAATATGGCTACACCTTC CASSPVRQYGYTF
NA TRBJ1-1 TRBV19 NA TGTGCCAGTAGTATAGAGAGACGGGTGAACACTGAAGCTTTCTTT CASSIERRVNTEAFF
NA TRBJ2-5 TRBV2 TRBD2 TGTGCCAGCAGCAGAGCGGGGGGGCCGGTAGAGACCCAGTACTTC CASSRAGGPVETQYF
NA TRBJ2-7 TRBV7-2 NA TGTGCCAGCAGCTCAGGGTTTATCTCCTACGAGCAGTACTTC CASSSGFISYEQYF
NA TRBJ1-1 TRBV11-2 TRBD1 TGTGCCAGCAGCTTAGGCGGCCTAGGACAGGTCACTTTCTTT CASSLGGLGQVTFF
NA TRBJ1-2 TRBV24-1 NA TGTGCCACCAGTGGGGGGTTTACAGGGTTTAGCTACACCTTC CATSGGFTGFSYTF
NA TRBJ2-5 TRBV7-3 NA TGTGCCAGCAGCCGCAGATTACAAGAGACCCAGTACTTC CASSRRLQETQYF
NA TRBJ1-2 TRBV3-1/TRBV3-2 TRBD1 TGTGCCAGCGGGGACAGGGGGCTTGGCTACACCTTC CASGDRGLGYTF
NA TRBJ1-2 TRBV6-5 NA TGTGCCAGCAGCCAGAGAGACTTGGGCTACACCTTC CASSQRDLGYTF
NA TRBJ1-1 TRBV19 TRBD1 TGTGCCAGTAGTTACGGGACAGGGTTGCACACTGAAGCTTTCTTT CASSYGTGLHTEAFF
NA TRBJ2-5 TRBV5-6 TRBD1 TGTGCCAGCAGCTTGGACCGACAGGGTTGGGTTCGACGCCGGGAGACCCAGTACTTC CASSLDRQGWVRRRETQYF
NA TRBJ2-4 TRBV10-3 NA TGTGCCATCGGACAGAGGACAAAAAACATTCAGTACTTC CAIGQRTKNIQYF
NA TRBJ2-2 TRBV29-1 NA TGCAGCGTGGCGGGGGCTGCGAACACCGGGGAGCTGTTTTTT CSVAGAANTGELFF
NA TRBJ2-5 TRBV7-2 TRBD2 TGTGCCAGCAGCTTACAGCCAGCGGGAGGCCAAGAGACCCAGTACTTC CASSLQPAGGQETQYF
NA TRBJ2-3 TRBV5-1 TRBD2 TGCGCCAGCAGCTCGGGACTAGCGGACACAGATACGCAGTATTTT CASSSGLADTDTQYF
NA TRBJ1-4 TRBV5-1 NA TGCGCCAGCAGCTTGGATGGGAGAACTAATGAAAAACTGTTTTTT CASSLDGRTNEKLFF
NA TRBJ1-2 TRBV18 NA TGTGCCAGCTCACTAACGGACTATGGCTACACCTTC CASSLTDYGYTF
NA TRBJ2-1 TRBV6-6 TRBD1 TGTGCCAGCAGTTCAAGGGGACAGTTAAACAATGAGCAGTTCTTC CASSSRGQLNNEQFF
once TRBJ2-3 TRBV6-5 TRBD2 TGTGCCAGCAGACGGGACTACACAGATACGCAGTATTTT CASRRDYTDTQYF
NA TRBJ1-3 TRBV9 TRBD1 TGTGCCAGCAGCGAGAAGGGGGCGTCGGTTAACACCATATATTTT CASSEKGASVNTIYF
NA TRBJ1-4 TRBV15 NA TGTGCCACCAGGTTTCCTGGAGCAAATAATGAAAAACTGTTTTTT CATRFPGANNEKLFF
NA TRBJ2-1 TRBV6-4 NA TGTGCCAGCAGTGCCCGAGCGGGCGTTACCTACAATGAGCAGTTCTTC CASSARAGVTYNEQFF
once TRBJ2-1 TRBV18 TRBD2 TGTGCCAGCTCACCTCGTCTAGCGGGGGGGTACAATGAGCAGTTCTTC CASSPRLAGGYNEQFF
NA TRBJ1-1 TRBV24-1 TRBD1 TGTGCCACCAGTGATCAAAGGACAGGGCTACCTCCGGCGGGGGTGATTGAAGCTTTCTTT CATSDQRTGLPPAGVIEAFF
NA TRBJ2-1 TRBV7-2 TRBD2 TGTGCCAGCAGTACTAGCGGGGGAGCCTACAATGAGCAGTTCTTC CASSTSGGAYNEQFF
NA TRBJ2-1 TRBV7-3 NA TGTGCCAGCAGCGTTGGAGGGCCCAACAATGAGCAGTTCTTC CASSVGGPNNEQFF
once TRBJ2-2 TRBV4-3 NA TGCGCCAGCAGCCTACGAGTGAACACCGGGGAGCTGTTTTTT CASSLRVNTGELFF
NA TRBJ2-1 TRBV7-2 NA TGTGCCAGCAGCTTAAGAAGACTAGGCAATGAGCAGTTCTTC CASSLRRLGNEQFF
NA TRBJ2-2 TRBV15 TRBD1 TGTGCCACCAGGAGACAGGGAATTAACACCGGGGAGCTGTTTTTT CATRRQGINTGELFF
NA TRBJ1-5 TRBV10-1 NA TGCGCCAGCAGTGAGGTCGGGATCTATCAGCCCCAGCATTTT CASSEVGIYQPQHF
few TRBJ2-3 TRBV24-1 TRBD2 TGTGCCACCAGTGACCATAAGACGGGAGGGACGCAGTATTTT CATSDHKTGGTQYF
NA TRBJ2-7 TRBV6-2/TRBV6-3 NA TGTGCCAGCAGTTTCAGGGTCGAGCAGTACTTC CASSFRVEQYF
NA TRBJ1-5 TRBV13 NA TGTGCCAGCAGCAGACGCGGGGGGGGTCAGCCCCAGCATTTT CASSRRGGGQPQHF
once TRBJ2-7 TRBV28 NA TGTGCCAGCAGTTTTGGGCTCTACGAGCAGTACTTC CASSFGLYEQYF
NA TRBJ2-2 TRBV7-3 NA TGTGCCAGCAGCCCGGACTGGCCCGGGGAGCTGTTTTTT CASSPDWPGELFF